Listed here are 24 T cell receptor beta chains from one sample, sequenced in a study of graft-versus-host responses after intestinal transplantation. Graft material was processed, releasing intraepithelial and lamina propria lymphocytes. The table came from immunoSEQ multiplex PCR; TCRdb's copy has only in-frame clones and leaves some out. The sample lists 13,000 or so clones, just under 75% occurring once. The source was ileum tissue, collected 16 days after intestinal transplant. The source is a human patient who received an intestinal transplant, so some T cells may come from the graft donor.

The chain uses TRBV28 and TRBJ2-7; 9 nucleotides align to TRBD1. Germline V gene sequence: CDR1 MDHEN, CDR2 SYDVKM. After removal of 6 bases from V and 5 bases from J, the junction contained 11 bases not matched to a gene. There are 15 residues in the CDR3. The CDR3 nucleotides are TGTGCCAGCAGCCACCCCGGGACAGGGAGCCACGAGCAGTACTTC. It translates to CASSHPGTGSHEQYF.

This rearrangement joins TRBV29-1 to TRBJ2-7, with D hard to call. The CDR3 spans 12 residues. With 5 bases removed from V and 0 bases from J, the gap between germline ends came to 8 bases. Per the germline V gene, CDR1 is SQVTM and CDR2 is ANQGSEA. The CDR3 protein is CSVLYTSYEQYF. The CDR3, as DNA: TGCAGCGTTCTTTACACCTCCTACGAGCAGTACTTC.

This clone was detected only once. The gene calls are TRBV18 and TRBJ2-3; 8 bases map to TRBD2. V gave up 0 bases and J gave up 1 base; unmatched junction bases: 6. This CDR3 has 17 residues. Per germline, CDR1 KGHSH and CDR2 LQKENI. This CDR3 reads CASSPPSGSFRTDTQYF. The CDR3 DNA reads as TGTGCCAGCTCACCACCCAGCGGGAGCTTTCGCACAGATACGCAGTATTTT.

This chain connects TRBV30 to TRBJ2-5; 8 nucleotides agree with TRBD2. Trimming cost V 2 bases and J 5 bases; bases outside gene matches: 7. CDR1 is GTSNPN, CDR2 SVGIG, per germline (reference sequence). The CDR3 totals 14 residues. In DNA, the CDR3 is TGTGCCTGGAGTTTTGGAGCGGGAGAGGAGACCCAGTACTTC. Its protein is CAWSFGAGEETQYF.

As to this clone: At one end the junction does not follow the germline gene, possibly because of a read error. Different DNA sequences within this sample yield the same CDR3. The genes are TRBV6-5 and TRBJ1-2; possibly TRBD1 for D (5 bases). The CDR3 covers 13 residues. Germline V gene data show CDR1 as MNHEY and CDR2 as SVGAGI. CDR3 bases: TGTGCTAGCAGTTACTCGGGGGGGAGTGGCTACACCTTC. As protein: CASSYSGGSGYTF.

This clone was observed a few times. The chain joins TRBV5-1 to TRBJ1-1; D is unresolved. Trimming pared 4 bases from V and 1 base from J, leaving 11 bases between. The germline V gene has CDR1 SGHRS and CDR2 YFSETQ. CDR3 length: 14 amino acids. The CDR3 DNA sequence: TGCGCCAGCAGCCCTTGGGGAGGGAACACTGAAGCTTTCTTT. Protein sequence: CASSPWGGNTEAFF.

This clone came up once. This chain's CDR3 is CASSLGLYNEQFF. CDR3 bases: TGTGCCAGCAGTTTAGGGCTTTACAATGAGCAGTTCTTC. The gene calls are TRBV27 and TRBJ2-1; D is uncertain. The CDR3 totals 13 residues. Germline values: CDR1 MNHEY, CDR2 SMNVEV (reference sequence). Trimming shortened V by 2 bases and J by 4 bases, and 6 bases separated the two germline ends.

The chain links TRBV6-6 to TRBJ2-1; D is unresolved. CDR1 and CDR2 (germline): MNHNY, SVGAGI (reference sequence). The V end was cut by 6 bases, the J end by 0 bases, with 9 bases between. The CDR3 is 14 residues long. CDR3 amino acids: CASSPRGSYNEQFF. CDR3 nucleotide sequence: TGTGCCAGCAGCCCCCGAGGCTCCTACAATGAGCAGTTCTTC.

The chain is built from TRBV25-1 and TRBJ2-3, with TRBD2 as a possible D gene (6 bases). The length of the CDR3 is 14 residues. The ends were cut back, 2 bases at V and 2 bases at J, with 8 bases in the middle. Germline V lookup: CDR1 MGHDK, CDR2 SYGVNS. CDR3 sequence (DNA): TGTGCCAGCAGTGAAGCGGGGTCCACAGATACGCAGTATTTT. This gives the protein CASSEAGSTDTQYF.

This clone occurred a few times. The V gene is TRBV7-8, the J gene TRBJ1-1, with D unresolved. CDR1 is SGHVS and CDR2 is FQNEAQ in the germline V gene. The ends were cut back, 8 bases at V and 1 base at J, with 11 bases in the middle. This CDR3 has 13 amino acids. The CDR3 loop reads CASAGYPNTEAFF. CDR3 in DNA: TGTGCCAGCGCGGGGTACCCGAACACTGAAGCTTTCTTT.

About this clone itself: Germline and junction disagree at one end, which may indicate a read error. The genes are TRBV6-5 and TRBJ1-2, with TRBD1 as a possible D gene (6 bases). Germline-derived CDR1 and CDR2 are MNHEY and SVGAGI. The CDR3 covers 13 residues. The CDR3 protein is CATRGSKSRRRAF. DNA of the CDR3: TGTGCCACCAGGGGAAGTAAGTCCCGGAGGAGAGCCTTC.

This sequence joins TRBV11-2 and TRBJ1-2; TRBD1 might be the D (6 bases). CDR1 is SGHAT and CDR2 is FQNNGV in the germline V gene. This CDR3 has 14 amino acids. Between the trimmed V and J ends, which lost 5 bases and 1 base, there was a span of 11 bases. The CDR3 DNA is TGTGCCAGCAGCCCCGGACAGAATAACTATGGCTACACCTTC. This sequence encodes CASSPGQNNYGYTF. Complete variable domain (other parts from reference TRBV11-2 and TRBJ1-2): EAGVAQSPRYKIIEKRQSVAFWCNPISGHATLYWYQQILGQGPKLLIQFQNNGVVDDSQLPKDRFSAERLKGVDSTLKIQPAKLEDSAVYLCASSPGQNNYGYTFGSGTRLTVV.

The table lists this clone with a few counts. The V gene is TRBV4-3, the J gene TRBJ2-7; 7 bases are a match to TRBD1. Germline V gene data show CDR1 as LGHNA and CDR2 as YSLEER. V gave up 0 bases and J gave up 1 base; unmatched junction bases: 9. The CDR3 loop spans 17 amino acids. CDR3 region: CASSQDKGALGSYEQYF. The CDR3 nucleotides read TGCGCCAGCAGCCAAGACAAGGGGGCGCTTGGGTCCTACGAGCAGTACTTC.

J is TRBJ1-1 and V is TRBV19; D gene ambiguous. CDR3 length: 17 residues. The germline V and J ends were trimmed by 5 bases and 5 bases, with 24 bases remaining between them. CDR1 LNHDA and CDR2 SQIVND come from the germline V gene (reference sequence). CDR3 protein: CASSAAMRRVRHTEAFF. The CDR3 bases are TGTGCCAGTAGTGCAGCGATGCGGAGGGTTCGGCATACTGAAGCTTTCTTT.

The V gene is TRBV28, the J gene TRBJ1-3; D is perhaps TRBD1 (6 bases). V lost 4 bases and J lost 0, with 13 bases in between. CDR1 is MDHEN, CDR2 SYDVKM, per germline. CDR3 length: 16 residues. CDR3 DNA: TGTGCCAGCAGTTCCGGGGACATCTTCTCTGGAAACACCATATATTTT. Translated, it gives CASSSGDIFSGNTIYF. Filled out from reference TRBV28 and TRBJ1-3, the complete variable domain reads DVKVTQSSRYLVKRTGEKVFLECVQDMDHENMFWYRQDPGLGLRLIYFSYDVKMKEKGDIPEGYSVSREKKERFSLILESASTNQTSMYLCASSSGDIFSGNTIYFGEGSWLTVV.

The chain has TRBV2 and TRBJ2-7; 7 bases match TRBD2. The ends lost 1 base at V and 3 bases at J; junction bases unmatched: 6. Germline V gene sequence: CDR1 SNHLY, CDR2 FYNNEI. The CDR3 is 15 amino acids. CDR3: CASSEELAGVYEQYF. The DNA for the CDR3 is TGTGCCAGCAGTGAAGAGTTGGCGGGAGTCTACGAGCAGTACTTC.

This clone showed up just a few times. The rearrangement uses TRBV6-1 and TRBJ2-2; D remains unclear. Germline values: CDR1 MNHNS, CDR2 SASEGT. The CDR3 has 11 residues. Trimming stripped 6 bases from V and 6 bases from J, with 5 bases between. This chain's CDR3 is CASRSSGELFF. The CDR3 DNA is TGTGCCAGCAGATCCTCCGGGGAGCTGTTTTTT.

The gene calls are TRBV6-5 and TRBJ2-1; D remains unclear. The CDR3 has 12 amino acids. CDR1 is MNHEY and CDR2 is SVGAGI in the germline V gene. V lost 0 bases to trimming and J lost 5 bases, with 2 bases between them. For the CDR3, the DNA is TGTGCCAGCAGTTACTCTAACAATGAGCAGTTCTTC. Its protein is CASSYSNNEQFF.

The CDR3 is CASSLRGNSFYEQYF. The CDR3 DNA follows: TGTGCCAGCAGTTTACGGGGGAACTCTTTCTACGAGCAGTACTTC. The chain combines TRBV27 with TRBJ2-7; maybe TRBD2 (6 bases). V dropped 2 bases and J dropped 3 bases, with 14 bases sitting between them. Germline lookup yields CDR1 MNHEY and CDR2 SMNVEV (reference sequence). The length of the CDR3 is 15 residues.

The J gene is TRBJ2-1, the V gene TRBV11-3, with 12 bases fitting TRBD2. Trimming removed 5 bases from V and 10 bases from J; junction bases left unmatched: 6. Germline CDR1 and CDR2: SGHNT and YENEEA. CDR3 length equals 14 residues. As DNA, the CDR3 is TGTGCCAGCAGCCGTACCGGGACTAGCGGGGAGCAGTTCTTC. Translated: CASSRTGTSGEQFF.

This clone showed up just once. In DNA form, the CDR3 reads TGCAGTGCTAGAGATGGGCGGGATGCGTTCTTC. Protein sequence: CSARDGRDAFF. The chain is built from TRBV20-1 and TRBJ2-1; D may be TRBD2 (6 bases). Germline assignment: CDR1 DFQATT and CDR2 SNEGSKA (reference sequence). The CDR3 extends over 11 amino acids. V was cut by 0 bases and J by 15 bases, with 12 bases left in between.

V is TRBV25-1 and J is TRBJ2-2; D may be TRBD2 (6 bases). The germline gives CDR1 MGHDK, CDR2 SYGVNS. V lost 1 base and J lost 4, with 13 bases in between. CDR3 size: 16 residues. The CDR3 loop reads CASSEFVGGATGELFF. For the CDR3, the DNA is TGTGCCAGCAGTGAATTTGTGGGCGGGGCCACCGGGGAGCTGTTTTTT.

The rearrangement joins TRBV7-9 to TRBJ1-2; TRBD1 matches 7 bases. The CDR3 is 13 amino acids. Germline V gene data show CDR1 as SEHNR and CDR2 as FQNEAQ (reference sequence). The ends lost 5 bases at V and 4 bases at J; junction bases unmatched: 4. The CDR3: CASSRQGGYGYTF. In nucleotides, the CDR3 is TGTGCCAGCAGCCGACAGGGAGGCTATGGCTACACCTTC.

The chain links TRBV27 to TRBJ2-5; D is perhaps TRBD2 (5 bases). The germline V gene has CDR1 MNHEY and CDR2 SMNVEV (reference sequence). The CDR3 contains 14 residues. Trimming removed 4 bases at V and 4 bases at J, with 13 bases between. CDR3 in amino acids: CASSSNIARETQYF. CDR3 bases: TGTGCCAGCAGTTCGAATATAGCGAGAGAGACCCAGTACTTC.